This T cell receptor beta chain was profiled in a study of spatial heterogeneity in lung cancer. Turning to the study itself: Averaged across combinations, each unique TCR and UMI pairing appeared more than ten times in raw reads, which were uncorrected.

The CDR3 has 14 amino acids. The germline gives CDR1 MNHEY, CDR2 SVGAGI. Deletions cut 9 bases from V and 4 bases from J, with 17 bases between. Time point described: sample taken at primary tumor resection. MiXCR was run by TCRdb on the 5' RACE reads, yielding one entry per CDR3 protein. This table holds about 39,000 distinct CDR3 sequences, approximately 3% found once. Many counts were recorded for this clonotype. The gene calls are TRBV6-5 and TRBJ2-3; weak D call: TRBD2 (6 bases). The clonotype was recovered from a male donor with early-stage non-small cell lung cancer. The specimen comprised normal lung tissue next to the tumor, sampled at surgery. CDR3 protein: CASQRARLADTQYF. CDR3 coding DNA: TGTGCCAGTCAGCGGGCCAGATTGGCAGATACGCAGTATTTT.